These 25 T cell receptor beta chains were all obtained from the same sample, sequenced in a study of tumor-infiltrating lymphocytes in localized non-small cell lung cancer. The method was immunoSEQ multiplex PCR; TCRdb's version includes in-frame clones alone and lacks a portion of them. The sample contains around 25,000 clones, around 75% of which appear only once. The sequencing input was lung tumor tissue. The receptors shown here come from a human donor with non-small cell lung cancer.

The V gene is TRBV14, the J gene TRBJ1-4, with D unclear. The germline CDR1 and CDR2 sequences are SGHDN and FVKESK. The CDR3 is 13 amino acids. Trimming took off 2 bases at V and 13 bases at J, with 14 bases between the two ends. The CDR3 DNA reads as TGTGCCAGCAGCCAAACTCCAGGCGGGCTACTGTTTTTT. This encodes CASSQTPGGLLFF.

This clone has only a few counts. The genes are TRBV7-6 and TRBJ2-2; D is unresolved. Between the trimmed V and J ends, which lost 4 bases and 6 bases, there was a span of 6 bases. This CDR3 is built from 12 residues. Germline CDR1 and CDR2: SGHVS and FNYEAQ. The CDR3: CASSSTPGELFF. The CDR3 bases are TGTGCCAGCAGCTCCACCCCCGGGGAGCTGTTTTTT.

J is TRBJ1-6 and V is TRBV6-5; possible D gene TRBD1, 6 bases. This CDR3 has 14 residues. Trimming removed 2 bases from V and 9 bases from J, with 11 bases in between. Germline CDR1 is MNHEY and CDR2 is SVGAGI. The CDR3: CASSYTDRGSPLHF. CDR3 DNA: TGTGCCAGCAGTTACACGGACAGAGGTTCACCCCTCCACTTT.

This clone was observed once. The V gene is TRBV2, the J gene TRBJ2-5; D possibly corresponds to TRBD2 (5 bases). Per the germline V gene, CDR1 is SNHLY and CDR2 is FYNNEI. Trimming shortened V by 2 bases and J by 4 bases, and 8 bases separated the two germline ends. The CDR3 length is 13 residues. This CDR3 is CASSEIGRETQYF. The CDR3 DNA sequence: TGTGCCAGCAGTGAAATAGGGAGAGAGACCCAGTACTTC.

The table lists this clone with a few counts. The rearrangement uses TRBV7-9 and TRBJ2-1; D not certain. V gave up 2 bases and J gave up 6 bases, with 17 bases separating them. This CDR3 is built from 16 residues. Germline CDR1 SEHNR, CDR2 FQNEAQ (reference sequence). CDR3 nucleotide sequence: TGTGCCAGCAGCTTATCCTTGGACCCAGCCTTCAATGAGCAGTTCTTC. Its translation is CASSLSLDPAFNEQFF.

This clone was detected only a few times. The chain combines TRBV5-4 with TRBJ1-1; D gene unclear. The germline V gene encodes CDR1 SGHNT and CDR2 YYREEE (reference sequence). V was shortened by 2 bases and J by 5 bases, with 13 bases between the two germline ends. The CDR3 contains 14 residues. This chain's CDR3 is CASSLDFGGTEAFF. The CDR3 DNA is TGTGCCAGCAGCTTAGATTTCGGAGGGACTGAAGCTTTCTTT.

This clone was observed once. In DNA form, the CDR3 reads TGTGCCAGCACACGACAGGGGGCCCCCTACAATGAGCAGTTCTTC. As protein: CASTRQGAPYNEQFF. The V gene is TRBV14, the J gene TRBJ2-1, with 10 bases matching TRBD1. Per the germline V gene, CDR1 is SGHDN and CDR2 is FVKESK. The ends lost 7 bases at V and 2 bases at J; junction bases unmatched: 5. The CDR3 is 15 residues long.

V is TRBV5-5 and J is TRBJ2-1; TRBD2 is a possible D gene (6 bases). The CDR3 is 15 amino acids. Germline assignment: CDR1 SGHKS and CDR2 YYEKEE (reference sequence). The V end lost 1 base, the J end lost 4 bases, and 12 bases lay between the germline ends. The CDR3 reads CASSLRPSGYNEQFF. The DNA for the CDR3 is TGTGCCAGCAGCTTGCGCCCAAGCGGGTACAATGAGCAGTTCTTC.

This rearrangement joins TRBV29-1 to TRBJ1-5, with D tentatively TRBD1 (5 bases). Germline CDR1 reads SQVTM; CDR2 reads ANQGSEA. The ends were cut back, 6 bases at V and 4 bases at J, with 13 bases in the middle. The CDR3 runs to 13 residues. The CDR3 here is CSVGEERNQPQHF. CDR3 nucleotides: TGCAGCGTGGGGGAGGAGAGGAATCAGCCCCAGCATTTT.

The rearrangement links TRBV9 to TRBJ1-5, with D possibly matching TRBD1 (5 bases). CDR3 size: 15 residues. V was trimmed by 4 bases and J by 1 base, leaving 12 bases between them. Germline assignment: CDR1 SGDLS and CDR2 YYNGEE. As DNA, the CDR3 is TGTGCCAGCAGCAGGGGACCGGAGAGCAATCAGCCCCAGCATTTT. Translating it yields CASSRGPESNQPQHF.

The chain joins TRBV6-5 to TRBJ1-6; 7 bases agree with TRBD1. Germline trimming cut 9 bases from V and 8 bases from J; bases unmatched to any gene: 10. Germline lookup yields CDR1 MNHEY and CDR2 SVGAGI. CDR3 size: 14 residues. The CDR3 loop reads CASTRQGQHSPLHF. The CDR3 nucleotides read TGTGCCAGTACTCGACAGGGACAGCATTCACCCCTCCACTTT.

V gene TRBV6-5 combines with J gene TRBJ1-5; D not certain. Per germline, CDR1 MNHEY and CDR2 SVGAGI. V dropped 0 bases and J dropped 0 bases, with 6 bases sitting between them. The CDR3 totals 15 residues. CDR3 sequence reads: CASSYSENSNQPQHF. The CDR3 DNA reads TGTGCCAGCAGTTACTCCGAAAATAGCAATCAGCCCCAGCATTTT.

The gene calls are TRBV6-1 and TRBJ1-3; TRBD1 might be the D (5 bases). The CDR3 runs to 16 residues. Germline CDR1 reads MNHNS; CDR2 reads SASEGT. V lost 3 bases and J 0 bases, leaving 12 bases between the germline ends. The CDR3 is CASSEVQGSSGNTIYF. The CDR3 DNA reads TGTGCCAGCAGTGAGGTCCAGGGTTCCTCTGGAAACACCATATATTTT.

The chain joins TRBV4-3 to TRBJ2-5, with D unresolved. V was clipped by 0 bases and J by 4 bases, with 12 bases between them. The CDR3 covers 15 residues. From germline, CDR1 is LGHNA and CDR2 YSLEER. As DNA, the CDR3 is TGCGCCAGCAGCCAAGAAGAGAAGGGTAGAGAGACCCAGTACTTC. It yields the protein CASSQEEKGRETQYF.

CDR3 bases: TGTGCCAGCAGCTACTCGGGACAGGGACATCTCGAGCAGTACTTC. Amino acid sequence: CASSYSGQGHLEQYF. The chain is built from TRBV11-2 and TRBJ2-7, with TRBD1 identical over 9 bases. Germline V CDR1 and CDR2: SGHAT, FQNNGV. J gave up 6 bases and V 4 bases, and 10 bases lay outside the gene matches. The CDR3 consists of 15 residues.

This sequence joins TRBV4-3 and TRBJ2-1; 7 bases map to TRBD2. V shed 0 bases, J shed 6 bases, and the junction held 17 bases outside the gene matches. The CDR3 consists of 19 residues. From germline, CDR1 is LGHNA and CDR2 YSLEER. CDR3 amino acids: CASSQDRTVGAGVVNEQFF. For the CDR3, the DNA is TGCGCCAGCAGCCAAGATCGGACGGTTGGGGCGGGGGTCGTCAATGAGCAGTTCTTC.

V and J are TRBV7-6 and TRBJ2-2; 9 positions agree with TRBD1. Trimming cost V 6 bases and J 6 bases; bases outside gene matches: 2. There are 13 residues in the CDR3. The germline V gene has CDR1 SGHVS and CDR2 FNYEAQ. This chain's CDR3 is CASRQGAAGELFF. Written as DNA, the CDR3 is TGTGCCAGCAGACAGGGGGCGGCCGGGGAGCTGTTTTTT.

The rearrangement links TRBV4-1 to TRBJ2-3, with D possibly called TRBD1 or TRBD2 (6 bases each). V dropped 4 bases and J dropped 4 bases, with 18 bases sitting between them. This CDR3 has 16 residues. The germline gives CDR1 MGHRA, CDR2 YSYEKL. The chain's CDR3 is CASSPRWGAGADTQYF. CDR3 coding DNA: TGCGCCAGCAGCCCGCGGTGGGGGGCAGGGGCAGATACGCAGTATTTT.

This sequence joins TRBV25-1 and TRBJ1-1; TRBD1 matches 7 bases. V lost 4 bases, J lost 10 bases, and 12 bases stayed unmatched. This CDR3 region has 14 residues. CDR1 and CDR2 from the germline V gene are MGHDK and SYGVNS. The CDR3 nucleotides are TGTGCCAGCAGTGGACAGGGATACCTTCAAAGAGCTTTCTTT. Translating gives CASSGQGYLQRAFF. Full variable domain (missing parts from reference TRBV25-1 and TRBJ1-1): EADIYQTPRYLVIGTGKKITLECSQTMGHDKMYWYQQDPGMELHLIHYSYGVNSTEKGDLSSESTVSRIRTEHFPLTLESARPSHTSQYLCASSGQGYLQRAFFGQGTRLTVV.

This clone was observed once. The V gene is TRBV11-2, the J gene TRBJ1-2; D not certain. Trimming shortened V by 1 base and J by 0 bases, and 9 bases separated the two germline ends. CDR3 size: 15 residues. Germline CDR1 is SGHAT and CDR2 is FQNNGV. CDR3 in amino acids: CASSLAQIANYGYTF. The CDR3 bases are TGTGCCAGCAGCTTAGCGCAGATAGCTAACTATGGCTACACCTTC.

This clone was seen once. The V call is TRBV9, the J call TRBJ2-3, with 9 bases fitting TRBD1. Germline V gene data show CDR1 as SGDLS and CDR2 as YYNGEE. This CDR3 has 16 residues. Losses at the gene ends were 3 bases for V and 2 bases for J; bases not matched to a gene: 7. This CDR3 is CASSAPGQGITDTQYF. The CDR3 DNA sequence: TGTGCCAGCAGCGCGCCGGGACAGGGAATCACAGATACGCAGTATTTT. Looking up the rest from reference TRBV9 and TRBJ2-3 gives the full variable domain: DSGVTQTPKHLITATGQRVTLRCSPRSGDLSVYWYQQSLDQGLQFLIQYYNGEERAKGNILERFSAQQFPDLHSELNLSSLELGDSALYFCASSAPGQGITDTQYFGPGTRLTVL.

This clone occurred a few times. The rearrangement uses TRBV7-9 and TRBJ2-6; D is ambiguous. V was cut by 1 base and J by 0 bases, with 7 bases left in between. This CDR3 contains 16 residues. Germline CDR1 and CDR2: SEHNR and FQNEAQ (reference sequence). The CDR3 nucleotides read TGTGCCAGCAGCTTAGGTGACGCCTCTGGGGCCAACGTCCTGACTTTC. Translation gives CASSLGDASGANVLTF.

The gene calls are TRBV5-6 and TRBJ2-2; D is ambiguous. Per the germline V gene, CDR1 is SGHDT and CDR2 is YYEEEE. The CDR3 has 14 amino acids. Trimming shortened V by 1 base and J by 2 bases, and 6 bases separated the two germline ends. This CDR3 is CASSLLGNTGELFF. As DNA, the CDR3 is TGTGCCAGCAGCTTGTTAGGAAACACCGGGGAGCTGTTTTTT.

This clone was picked up a small number of times. The chain recombines TRBV10-1 with TRBJ1-1; TRBD1 matches 10 bases. CDR3 size: 14 residues. V was pared by 1 base and J by 7 bases, with 3 bases of the junction left unmatched. The V gene's germline CDR1 is WNHNN and CDR2 SYGVQD (reference sequence). The CDR3 DNA reads TGCGCCAGCAGTGAGTTTTGGGACAGGGGTGAAGCTTTCTTT. Amino acids: CASSEFWDRGEAFF.

The table lists this clone with a count of one. One end of the junction varies from germline; a read error may be responsible. The rearrangement joins TRBV6-4 to TRBJ2-1; D is perhaps TRBD1 (5 bases). CDR3 length equals 15 residues. The germline CDR1 and CDR2 sequences are MRHNA and SNTAGT. The CDR3 region has the DNA TGTGCCAGCAGTGACAGGGGTAACTCCAACAATGAGCAGTTCTTC. Residues: CASSDRGNSNNEQFF.